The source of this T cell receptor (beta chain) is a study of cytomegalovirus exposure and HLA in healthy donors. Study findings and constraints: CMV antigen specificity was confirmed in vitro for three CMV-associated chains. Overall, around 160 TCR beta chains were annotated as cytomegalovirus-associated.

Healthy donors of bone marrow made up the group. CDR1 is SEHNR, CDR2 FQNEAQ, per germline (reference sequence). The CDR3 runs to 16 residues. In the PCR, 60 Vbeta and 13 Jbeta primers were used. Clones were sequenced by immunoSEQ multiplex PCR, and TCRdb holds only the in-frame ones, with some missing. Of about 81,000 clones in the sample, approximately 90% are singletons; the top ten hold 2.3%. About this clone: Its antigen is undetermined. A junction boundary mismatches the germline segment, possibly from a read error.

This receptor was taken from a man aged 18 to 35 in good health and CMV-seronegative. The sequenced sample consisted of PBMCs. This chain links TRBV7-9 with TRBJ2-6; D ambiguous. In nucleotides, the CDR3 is TGTTCCAGCAGCTTAGCCCTCGCGTACGGGGCCAACGTCCTGACTTTC. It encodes CSSSLALAYGANVLTF.